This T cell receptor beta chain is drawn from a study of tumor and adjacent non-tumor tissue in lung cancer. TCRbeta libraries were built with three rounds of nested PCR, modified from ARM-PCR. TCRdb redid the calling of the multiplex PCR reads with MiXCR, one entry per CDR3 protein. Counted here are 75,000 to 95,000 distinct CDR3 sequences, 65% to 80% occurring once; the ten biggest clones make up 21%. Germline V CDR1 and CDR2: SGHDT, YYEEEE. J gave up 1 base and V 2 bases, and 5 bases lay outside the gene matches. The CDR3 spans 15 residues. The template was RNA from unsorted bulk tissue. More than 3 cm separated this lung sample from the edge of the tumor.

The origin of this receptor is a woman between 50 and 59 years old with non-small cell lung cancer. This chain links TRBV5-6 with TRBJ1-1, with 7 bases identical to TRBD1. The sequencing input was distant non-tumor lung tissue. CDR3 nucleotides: TGTGCCAGCAGCTTTGAGGGGGCACAGAACACTGAAGCTTTCTTT. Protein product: CASSFEGAQNTEAFF.